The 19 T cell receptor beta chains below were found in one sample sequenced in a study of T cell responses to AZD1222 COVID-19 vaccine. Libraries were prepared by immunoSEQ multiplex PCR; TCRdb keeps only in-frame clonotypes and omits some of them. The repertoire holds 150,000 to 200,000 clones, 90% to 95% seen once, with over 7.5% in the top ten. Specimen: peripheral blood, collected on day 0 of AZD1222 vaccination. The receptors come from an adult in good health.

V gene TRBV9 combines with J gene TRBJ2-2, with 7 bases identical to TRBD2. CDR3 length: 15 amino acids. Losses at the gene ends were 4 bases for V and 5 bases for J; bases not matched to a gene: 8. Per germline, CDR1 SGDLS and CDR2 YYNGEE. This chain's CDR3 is CASSKAGLGTGELFF. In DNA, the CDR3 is TGTGCCAGCAGCAAAGCGGGACTCGGGACCGGGGAGCTGTTTTTT.

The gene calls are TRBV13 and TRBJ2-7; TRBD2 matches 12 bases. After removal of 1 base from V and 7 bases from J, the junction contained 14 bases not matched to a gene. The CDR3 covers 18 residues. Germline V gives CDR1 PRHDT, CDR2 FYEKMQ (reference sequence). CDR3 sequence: CASSLAPRLAGVSLEQYF. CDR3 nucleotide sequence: TGTGCCAGCAGCTTAGCCCCTCGACTAGCGGGAGTCTCGCTGGAGCAGTACTTC.

The DNA for the CDR3 is TGTGCCAGCAGCTCCTCGAACATACCAGGGAGGGGGAACACTGAAGCTTTCTTT. Translating gives CASSSSNIPGRGNTEAFF. The chain combines TRBV7-6 with TRBJ1-1; TRBD1 might be the D (5 bases). CDR3 size: 18 residues. CDR1 and CDR2 (germline): SGHVS, FNYEAQ. Trimming shortened V by 4 bases and J by 1 base, and 22 bases separated the two germline ends.

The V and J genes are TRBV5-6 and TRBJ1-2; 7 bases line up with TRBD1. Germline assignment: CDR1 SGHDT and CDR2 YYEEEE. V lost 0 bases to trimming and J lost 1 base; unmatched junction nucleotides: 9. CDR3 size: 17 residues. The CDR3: CASSLGQGKRGNYGYTF. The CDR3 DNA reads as TGTGCCAGCAGCTTGGGACAGGGAAAAAGGGGTAACTATGGCTACACCTTC.

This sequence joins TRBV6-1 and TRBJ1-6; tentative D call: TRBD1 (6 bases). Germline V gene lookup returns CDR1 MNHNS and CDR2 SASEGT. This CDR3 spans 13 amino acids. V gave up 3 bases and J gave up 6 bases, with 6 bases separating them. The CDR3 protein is CASSEDSNSPLHF. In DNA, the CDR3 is TGTGCCAGCAGTGAGGACAGTAATTCACCCCTCCACTTT.

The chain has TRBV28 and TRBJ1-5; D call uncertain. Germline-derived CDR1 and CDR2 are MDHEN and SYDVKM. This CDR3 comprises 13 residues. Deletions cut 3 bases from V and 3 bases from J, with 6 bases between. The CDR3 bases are TGTGCCAGCAGTTTGGTCATCAATCAGCCCCAGCATTTT. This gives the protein CASSLVINQPQHF.

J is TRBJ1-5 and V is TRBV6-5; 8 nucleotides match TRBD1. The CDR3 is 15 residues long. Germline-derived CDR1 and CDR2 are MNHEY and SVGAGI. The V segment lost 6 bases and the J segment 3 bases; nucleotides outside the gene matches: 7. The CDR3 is CASRARTGNNQPQHF. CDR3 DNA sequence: TGTGCCAGCAGGGCCCGGACAGGGAACAATCAGCCCCAGCATTTT.

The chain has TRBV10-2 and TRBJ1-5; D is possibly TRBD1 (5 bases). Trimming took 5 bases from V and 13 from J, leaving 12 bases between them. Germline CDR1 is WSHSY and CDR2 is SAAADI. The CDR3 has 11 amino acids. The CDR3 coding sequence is TGCGCCAGCAGTCGGGGCCAGGCTCAGCATTTT. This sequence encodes CASSRGQAQHF.

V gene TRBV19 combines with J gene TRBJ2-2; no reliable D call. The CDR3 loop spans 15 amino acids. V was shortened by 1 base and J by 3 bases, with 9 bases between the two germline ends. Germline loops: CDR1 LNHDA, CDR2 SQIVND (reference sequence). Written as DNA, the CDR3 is TGTGCCAGTAGTATAGGACAAGCGTACACCGGGGAGCTGTTTTTT. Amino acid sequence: CASSIGQAYTGELFF.

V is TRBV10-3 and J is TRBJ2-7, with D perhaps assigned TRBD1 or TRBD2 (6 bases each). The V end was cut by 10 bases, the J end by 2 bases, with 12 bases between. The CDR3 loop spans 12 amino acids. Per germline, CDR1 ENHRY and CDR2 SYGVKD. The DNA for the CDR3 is TGTGCCAGCGGGACATCGGCCTACGAGCAGTACTTC. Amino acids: CASGTSAYEQYF.

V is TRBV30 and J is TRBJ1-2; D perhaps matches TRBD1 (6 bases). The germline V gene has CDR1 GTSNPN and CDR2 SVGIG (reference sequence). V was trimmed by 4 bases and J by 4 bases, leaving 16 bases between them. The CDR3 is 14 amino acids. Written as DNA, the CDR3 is TGTGCCTGGAACCCGACAAGGGGGGCCTATGGCTACACCTTC. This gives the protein CAWNPTRGAYGYTF.

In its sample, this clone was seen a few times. DNA for the CDR3: TGTGCCAGCAGCTTTCTGGGCAGATATGGCTACACCTTC. Protein sequence: CASSFLGRYGYTF. The V gene is TRBV5-4, the J gene TRBJ1-2; D is ambiguous. V lost 2 bases to trimming and J lost 5 bases, with 10 bases between them. CDR3 length: 13 residues. Germline V gene data show CDR1 as SGHNT and CDR2 as YYREEE (reference sequence).

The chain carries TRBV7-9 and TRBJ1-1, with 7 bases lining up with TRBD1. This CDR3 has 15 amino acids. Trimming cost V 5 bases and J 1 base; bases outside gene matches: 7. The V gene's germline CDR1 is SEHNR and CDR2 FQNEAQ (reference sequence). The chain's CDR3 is CASSPGTAQNTEAFF. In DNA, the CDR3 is TGTGCCAGCAGCCCCGGGACAGCACAGAACACTGAAGCTTTCTTT.

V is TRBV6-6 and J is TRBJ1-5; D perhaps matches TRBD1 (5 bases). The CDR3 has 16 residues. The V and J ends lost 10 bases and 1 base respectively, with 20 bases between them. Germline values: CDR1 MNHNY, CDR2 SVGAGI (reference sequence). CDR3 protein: CATKQDWTMSNQPQHF. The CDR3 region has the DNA TGTGCCACCAAGCAAGATTGGACAATGAGCAATCAGCCCCAGCATTTT.

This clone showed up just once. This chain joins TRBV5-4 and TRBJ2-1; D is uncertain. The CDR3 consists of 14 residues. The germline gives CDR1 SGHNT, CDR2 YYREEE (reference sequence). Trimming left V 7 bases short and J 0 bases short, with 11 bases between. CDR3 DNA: TGTGCCAGCTCGACATGGAGCTCCTACAATGAGCAGTTCTTC. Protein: CASSTWSSYNEQFF.

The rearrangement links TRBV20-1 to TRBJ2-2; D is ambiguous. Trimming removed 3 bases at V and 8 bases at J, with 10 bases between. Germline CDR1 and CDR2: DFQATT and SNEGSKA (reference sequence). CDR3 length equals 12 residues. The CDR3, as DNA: TGCAGTGCTAGTGTGTCAATGGGGGAGCTGTTTTTT. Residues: CSASVSMGELFF.

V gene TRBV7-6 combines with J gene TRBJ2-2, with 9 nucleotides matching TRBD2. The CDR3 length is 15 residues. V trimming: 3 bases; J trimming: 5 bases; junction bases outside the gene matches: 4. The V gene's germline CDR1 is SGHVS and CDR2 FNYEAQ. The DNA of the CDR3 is TGTGCCAGCAGCTTGCTAGCGGGACGGACCGGGGAGCTGTTTTTT. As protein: CASSLLAGRTGELFF.

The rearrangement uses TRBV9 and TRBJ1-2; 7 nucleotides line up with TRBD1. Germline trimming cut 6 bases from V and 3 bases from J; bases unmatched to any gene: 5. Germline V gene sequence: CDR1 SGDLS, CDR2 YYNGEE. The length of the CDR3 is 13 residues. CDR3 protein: CASTPGTDYGYTF. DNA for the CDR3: TGTGCCAGCACCCCCGGGACAGACTATGGCTACACCTTC.

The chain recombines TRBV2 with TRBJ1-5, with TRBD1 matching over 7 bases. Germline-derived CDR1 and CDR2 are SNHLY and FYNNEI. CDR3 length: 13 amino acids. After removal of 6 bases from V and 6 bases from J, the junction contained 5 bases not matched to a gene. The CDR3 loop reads CASRRQGGQPQHF. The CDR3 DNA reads TGTGCCAGCAGGCGACAGGGAGGTCAGCCCCAGCATTTT.